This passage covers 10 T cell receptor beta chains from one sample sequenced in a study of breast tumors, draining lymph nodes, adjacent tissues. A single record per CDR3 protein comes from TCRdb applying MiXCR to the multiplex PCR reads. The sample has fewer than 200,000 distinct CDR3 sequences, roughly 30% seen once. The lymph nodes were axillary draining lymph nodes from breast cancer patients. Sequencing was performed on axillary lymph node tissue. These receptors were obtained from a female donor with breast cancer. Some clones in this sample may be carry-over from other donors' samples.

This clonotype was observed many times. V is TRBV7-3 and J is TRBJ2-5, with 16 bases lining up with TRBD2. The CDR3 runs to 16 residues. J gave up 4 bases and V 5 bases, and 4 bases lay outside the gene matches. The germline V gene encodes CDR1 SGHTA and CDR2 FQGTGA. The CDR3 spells CASSPGLAGGRETQYF. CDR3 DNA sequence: TGTGCCAGCAGCCCGGGACTAGCGGGAGGGCGAGAGACCCAGTACTTC.

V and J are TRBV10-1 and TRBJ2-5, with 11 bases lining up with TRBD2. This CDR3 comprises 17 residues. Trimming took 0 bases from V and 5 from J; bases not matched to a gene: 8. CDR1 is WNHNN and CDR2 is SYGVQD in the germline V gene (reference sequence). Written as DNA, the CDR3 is TGCGCCAGCAGTGAGTCCGTGACTAGCGGGAATAGTGAGACCCAGTACTTC. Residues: CASSESVTSGNSETQYF.

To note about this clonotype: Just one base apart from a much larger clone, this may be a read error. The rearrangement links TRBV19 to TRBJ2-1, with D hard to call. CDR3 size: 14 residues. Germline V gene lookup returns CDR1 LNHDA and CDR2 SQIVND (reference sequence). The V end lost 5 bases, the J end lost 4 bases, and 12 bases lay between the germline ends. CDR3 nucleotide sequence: TGTGCCAGTAGTCCAGGCATCTCATACAATGAGCAGTTCTTC. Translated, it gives CASSPGISYNEQFF.

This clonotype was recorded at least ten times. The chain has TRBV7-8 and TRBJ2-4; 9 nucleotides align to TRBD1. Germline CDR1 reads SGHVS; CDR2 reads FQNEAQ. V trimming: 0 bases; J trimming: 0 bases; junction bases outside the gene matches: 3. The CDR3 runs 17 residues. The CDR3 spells CASSLAGQGLAKNIQYF. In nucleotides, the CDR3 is TGTGCCAGCAGCTTAGCAGGACAGGGGCTAGCCAAAAACATTCAGTACTTC.

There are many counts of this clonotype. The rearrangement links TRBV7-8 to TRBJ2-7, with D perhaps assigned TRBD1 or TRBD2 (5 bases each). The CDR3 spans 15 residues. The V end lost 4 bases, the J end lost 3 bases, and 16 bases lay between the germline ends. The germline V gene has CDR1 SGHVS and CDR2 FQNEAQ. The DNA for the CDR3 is TGTGCCAGCAGCTACCGGGACCCCGGCCGCTACGAGCAGTACTTC. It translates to CASSYRDPGRYEQYF.

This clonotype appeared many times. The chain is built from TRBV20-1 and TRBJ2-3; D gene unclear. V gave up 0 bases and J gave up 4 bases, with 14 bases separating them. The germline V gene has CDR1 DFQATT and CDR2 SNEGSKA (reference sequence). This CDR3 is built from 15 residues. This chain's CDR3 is CSARDPARSADTQYF. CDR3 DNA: TGCAGTGCTAGAGACCCTGCCCGATCAGCAGATACGCAGTATTTT.

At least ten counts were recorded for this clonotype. The CDR3 here is CASSPQDLRDSPLHF. The CDR3 region has the DNA TGTGCCAGCTCACCCCAGGACCTAAGGGATTCACCCCTCCACTTT. The chain employs TRBV18 and TRBJ1-6, with D hard to call. V was pared by 3 bases and J by 8 bases, with 14 bases between. The CDR3 sequence is 15 residues long. CDR1 and CDR2 from the germline V gene are KGHSH and LQKENI.

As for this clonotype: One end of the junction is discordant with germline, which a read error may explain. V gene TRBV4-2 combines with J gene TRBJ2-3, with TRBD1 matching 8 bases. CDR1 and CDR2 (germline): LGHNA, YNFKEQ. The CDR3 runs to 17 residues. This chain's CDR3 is CASSRDVGGQGTDTHYF. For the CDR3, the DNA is TGTGCCAGCAGCCGAGACGTCGGCGGACAGGGCACAGATACGCACTACTTT.

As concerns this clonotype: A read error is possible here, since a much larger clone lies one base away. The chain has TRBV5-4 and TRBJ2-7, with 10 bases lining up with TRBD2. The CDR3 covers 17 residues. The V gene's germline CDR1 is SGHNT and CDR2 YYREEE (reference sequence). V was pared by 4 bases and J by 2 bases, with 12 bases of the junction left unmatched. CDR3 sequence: CASSLGTSASLPYEQYF. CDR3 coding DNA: TGTGCCAGCAGCCTAGGGACTAGCGCTTCCCTTCCCTACGAGCAGTACTTC.

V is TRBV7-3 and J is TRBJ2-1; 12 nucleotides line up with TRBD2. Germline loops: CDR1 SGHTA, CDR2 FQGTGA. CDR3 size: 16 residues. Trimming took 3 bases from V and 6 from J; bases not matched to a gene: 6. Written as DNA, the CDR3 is TGTGCCAGCAGCTTGACTAGCGGGGGTCGGAGCAATGAGCAGTTCTTC. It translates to CASSLTSGGRSNEQFF.